The 27 T cell receptor beta chains in this list originate from one sample, sequenced in a study of regulatory T cells in long-lasting Graves disease. Time point in this sample: newly diagnosed GD, antithyroid drugs for less than 3 months. After RNA was extracted from PBMCs, the TCR library was made from it. Arm-PCR of CDR3 regions with iRepertoire HTBI primers generated TCR beta libraries. TCRdb independently ran MiXCR on the multiplex PCR reads; one entry per CDR3 protein. The sample has 400,000 to 500,000 distinct CDR3 sequences; 16% are singletons. These data also featured in a second study, about T cells in Graves' hyperthyroidism and ophthalmopathy.

The sequencing here drew on peripheral blood mononuclear cells (PBMCs), taken at new diagnosis, from a patient treated with antithyroid drugs. The receptors originated from a woman aged 25 to 39 with Graves disease.

Ten or more counts support this clonotype. V usage is TRBV27 and J usage is TRBJ1-2, with D perhaps matching TRBD1 (5 bases). V lost 5 bases to trimming and J lost 5 bases, with 15 bases between them. The germline CDR1 and CDR2 sequences are MNHEY and SMNVEV (reference sequence). This CDR3 is 14 amino acids long. CDR3 nucleotide sequence: TGTGCCAGCAGTCGCCGGGGCAACCTATATGGCTACACCTTC. It encodes CASSRRGNLYGYTF.

This clonotype was seen ten or more times. The chain couples TRBV20-1 to TRBJ2-1; 9 positions agree with TRBD2. Germline loops: CDR1 DFQATT, CDR2 SNEGSKA (reference sequence). CDR3 length: 14 residues. J gave up 6 bases and V 4 bases, and 7 bases lay outside the gene matches. The CDR3 loop reads CSANSGSSANEQFF. In nucleotides, the CDR3 is TGCAGTGCTAATAGCGGGAGTTCGGCCAATGAGCAGTTCTTC.

This clonotype was seen a few times. The V call is TRBV5-1, the J call TRBJ2-3; D is ambiguous. Trimming cost V 4 bases and J 4 bases, with 13 bases left between them. Per the germline V gene, CDR1 is SGHRS and CDR2 is YFSETQ. The CDR3 has 14 residues. The CDR3 DNA follows: TGCGCCAGCAGCAGCCGGAGCACGGCAGATACGCAGTATTTT. Translating it yields CASSSRSTADTQYF.

The sample holds a few counts of this clonotype. V gene TRBV20-1 combines with J gene TRBJ1-6, with D tentatively TRBD1 (5 bases). V lost 6 bases, J lost 15 bases, and 12 bases lay in between. The CDR3 is 10 amino acids. Germline loops: CDR1 DFQATT, CDR2 SNEGSKA (reference sequence). CDR3 sequence (DNA): TGCAGTGCCGACCGGGGGGACCTCCACTTT. It translates to CSADRGDLHF.

The rearrangement joins TRBV6-5 to TRBJ2-1; no clear D gene. This CDR3 region has 16 residues. Per the germline V gene, CDR1 is MNHEY and CDR2 is SVGAGI. V lost 2 bases and J lost 8, with 19 bases in between. The CDR3 DNA follows: TGTGCCAGCAGTTACGTCACCCGGGTGGGCCCCGATGAGCAGTTCTTC. This codes for CASSYVTRVGPDEQFF.

The V gene is TRBV4-3, the J gene TRBJ2-1; D could derive from TRBD1 or TRBD2 (5 bases each). Germline loops: CDR1 LGHNA, CDR2 YSLEER. V dropped 0 bases and J dropped 13 bases, with 13 bases sitting between them. The CDR3 spans 13 residues. CDR3 coding DNA: TGCGCCAGCAGCCAAGATGGGGGTCTGAGTCAGTTCTTC. It codes for CASSQDGGLSQFF.

This clonotype has at least ten counts. The chain employs TRBV7-2 and TRBJ2-5, with D possibly TRBD2 on 5 matching bases. This CDR3 has 15 amino acids. Trimming took off 1 base at V and 5 bases at J, with 14 bases between the two ends. Looked up from germline, CDR1 is SGHTA and CDR2 is FQGNSA. CDR3 protein: CASSLVLAGRETQYF. The CDR3 DNA is TGTGCCAGCAGCTTAGTGCTAGCCGGTCGGGAGACCCAGTACTTC.

This clonotype has only a few counts. The CDR3 sequence is CATARGSNEQFF. CDR3 sequence (DNA): TGTGCCACAGCAAGGGGGTCCAATGAGCAGTTCTTC. The chain joins TRBV10-3 to TRBJ2-1, with a weak D call TRBD1 (6 bases). Deletions cut 10 bases from V and 6 bases from J, with 13 bases between. The CDR3 spans 12 residues. Per germline, CDR1 ENHRY and CDR2 SYGVKD.

The rearrangement uses TRBV6-1 and TRBJ2-7; D is possibly TRBD1 (5 bases). The germline V and J ends were trimmed by 5 bases and 2 bases, with 16 bases remaining between them. The germline CDR1 and CDR2 sequences are MNHNS and SASEGT. The CDR3 contains 15 residues. This CDR3 is CASSLRQSGPYEQYF. CDR3 DNA sequence: TGTGCCAGCAGTCTCAGACAGTCAGGGCCCTACGAGCAGTACTTC.

This clonotype was seen only a few times. The J gene is TRBJ2-1, the V gene TRBV19; TRBD2 matches at 7 bases. V gave up 5 bases and J gave up 0 bases; unmatched junction bases: 10. This CDR3 spans 17 amino acids. Per the germline V gene, CDR1 is LNHDA and CDR2 is SQIVND (reference sequence). The CDR3 reads CASSSTGGGISYNEQFF. The DNA for the CDR3 is TGTGCCAGTAGTTCTACCGGCGGGGGAATCTCCTACAATGAGCAGTTCTTC.

Ten or more counts support this clonotype. The rearrangement uses TRBV2 and TRBJ1-5; D possibly corresponds to TRBD1 (5 bases). Germline CDR1 is SNHLY and CDR2 is FYNNEI. V was cut by 9 bases and J by 9 bases, with 18 bases left in between. The length of the CDR3 is 13 residues. CDR3 bases: TGTGCCAGTCAAGACGGGGGGTCAGGGCCCCAGCATTTT. It is translated as CASQDGGSGPQHF.

This clonotype was observed a few times. The gene calls are TRBV20-1 and TRBJ2-7, with 8 bases that match TRBD1. With V trimmed by 3 bases and J by 6 bases, 19 bases remained unmatched. This CDR3 has 17 residues. CDR1 DFQATT and CDR2 SNEGSKA come from the germline V gene (reference sequence). CDR3 sequence (DNA): TGCAGTGCTAGTGGGAGGACAGGGAACTCCAATCGCCTCGAGCAGTACTTC. Its translation is CSASGRTGNSNRLEQYF.

This chain joins TRBV6-2 or TRBV6-3 and TRBJ1-1; no clear D. The ends were cut back, 5 bases at V and 1 base at J, with 11 bases in the middle. Germline V gene data show CDR1 as MNHEY and CDR2 as SVGEGT. The CDR3 length is 14 residues. The DNA for the CDR3 is TGTGCCAGCAGTGACTTCCCAAGGAACACTGAAGCTTTCTTT. Translation: CASSDFPRNTEAFF.

The sample holds many counts of this clonotype. The gene calls are TRBV28 and TRBJ2-7; D may be TRBD2 (5 bases). CDR3 size: 14 residues. V was clipped by 6 bases and J by 2 bases, with 14 bases between them. CDR1 is MDHEN, CDR2 SYDVKM, per germline. The CDR3 loop is CASRIAYAPYEQYF. The CDR3 nucleotides read TGTGCCAGCAGGATAGCGTATGCCCCCTACGAGCAGTACTTC.

This clonotype was detected many times. V usage is TRBV11-2 and J usage is TRBJ1-1; possibly TRBD1 for D (6 bases). This CDR3 has 14 residues. Per the germline V gene, CDR1 is SGHAT and CDR2 is FQNNGV. Trimming shortened V by 3 bases and J by 1 base, and 9 bases separated the two germline ends. The CDR3 DNA sequence: TGTGCCAGCAGCTTTAAACAGGGGAACACTGAAGCTTTCTTT. Protein product: CASSFKQGNTEAFF.

This clonotype appeared many times. The J gene is TRBJ2-7, the V gene TRBV3-1; possibly TRBD2 for D (5 bases). Germline CDR1 LGHDT, CDR2 YNNKEL (reference sequence). The CDR3 has 15 residues. Trimming took off 1 base at V and 2 bases at J, with 12 bases between the two ends. The CDR3 sequence: CASSQGGLTAYEQYF. The CDR3 nucleotides are TGTGCCAGCAGCCAAGGCGGACTCACAGCCTACGAGCAGTACTTC.

There are many counts of this clonotype. CDR3 residues: CSAAGTGEYEQYF. The DNA for the CDR3 is TGCAGTGCTGCCGGGACAGGAGAATACGAGCAGTACTTC. The chain joins TRBV20-1 to TRBJ2-7; 8 bases agree with TRBD1. With V trimmed by 5 bases and J by 4 bases, 7 bases remained unmatched. The CDR3 contains 13 residues. From germline, CDR1 is DFQATT and CDR2 SNEGSKA (reference sequence).

This clonotype showed up many times. This chain uses TRBV11-2 with TRBJ2-5; the match to TRBD2 covers 11 bases. Trimming cost V 5 bases and J 4 bases; bases outside gene matches: 18. The germline V gene encodes CDR1 SGHAT and CDR2 FQNNGV. This CDR3 has 19 residues. The CDR3 DNA sequence: TGTGCCAGCAGCCTAGGGCCCCTCCATAGTAGCGGGAGGGGAGAGACCCAGTACTTC. Protein: CASSLGPLHSSGRGETQYF.

This clonotype was detected ten times or more. This CDR3 is CASSLVAGVGRELFF. DNA of the CDR3: TGTGCCAGCAGCTTAGTAGCGGGAGTTGGCCGGGAGCTGTTTTTT. V gene TRBV11-2 combines with J gene TRBJ2-2, with 9 bases aligning to TRBD2. The CDR3 totals 15 residues. J gave up 9 bases and V 1 base, and 6 bases lay outside the gene matches. Per the germline V gene, CDR1 is SGHAT and CDR2 is FQNNGV.

A note on this clonotype: Being one base from a much bigger clone, this may be a read error. The chain is built from TRBV20-1 and TRBJ2-1; D not certain. The CDR3 length is 14 residues. Per germline, CDR1 DFQATT and CDR2 SNEGSKA (reference sequence). As DNA, the CDR3 is TGCAGTGCTTCCCTTCCTGAGCGACACAATGGGCAGTTCTTC. This translates into CSASLPERHNGQFF.

The chain uses TRBV19 and TRBJ2-5; tentatively, D is TRBD1 (7 bases). The CDR3 spans 14 residues. Germline V gene sequence: CDR1 LNHDA, CDR2 SQIVND (reference sequence). The V end was cut by 3 bases, the J end by 4 bases, with 12 bases between. CDR3 protein: CASSIGGGRETQYF. CDR3 coding DNA: TGTGCCAGTAGTATCGGAGGGGGCAGAGAGACCCAGTACTTC.

This chain links TRBV12-3 or TRBV12-4 with TRBJ2-1; 12 positions agree with TRBD2. The J segment lost 7 bases and the V segment lost 4 bases, leaving 11 bases of the junction unmatched. The CDR3 totals 17 residues. The CDR3, as DNA: TGTGCCAGCAGTTACAGGTTGGCTAGCGGGAGGGGTAATGAGCAGTTCTTC. Its protein product is CASSYRLASGRGNEQFF.

This chain links TRBV5-1 with TRBJ2-7; D gene uncertain. The V end was cut by 4 bases, the J end by 2 bases, with 19 bases between. The CDR3 spans 16 residues. Germline V gives CDR1 SGHRS, CDR2 YFSETQ. The CDR3 bases are TGCGCCAGCAGCCCCCGCCCGGAGACGCCAACCTACGAGCAGTACTTC. Translation: CASSPRPETPTYEQYF.

In this sample, this clonotype turned up many times. The rearrangement links TRBV28 to TRBJ2-7; 12 nucleotides agree with TRBD2. CDR1 MDHEN and CDR2 SYDVKM come from the germline V gene. The V gene end was trimmed by 4 bases and the J gene end by 5 bases; junction bases not matched to a gene: 6. The CDR3 loop spans 15 amino acids. CDR3 nucleotide sequence: TGTGCCAGCAGTTCCCTGACTAGCGGGAGCCACGAGCAGTACTTC. It is translated as CASSSLTSGSHEQYF.

At least ten counts were recorded for this clonotype. The chain combines TRBV20-1 with TRBJ1-4, with TRBD1 matching 7 bases. Germline V gene data show CDR1 as DFQATT and CDR2 as SNEGSKA (reference sequence). With V trimmed by 6 bases and J by 3 bases, 10 bases remained unmatched. The CDR3 extends over 15 amino acids. In nucleotides, the CDR3 is TGCAGTGCCACAACGCGGGACAGTTCTAATGAAAAACTGTTTTTT. Translation gives CSATTRDSSNEKLFF.

The chain carries TRBV12-3 or TRBV12-4 and TRBJ1-2, with D tentatively TRBD1 (6 bases). Trimming cost V 5 bases and J 4 bases, with 20 bases left between them. The CDR3 runs 16 residues. CDR3 sequence: CASSPRGLTKSYGYTF. CDR3 DNA: TGTGCCAGCAGTCCCCGGGGGCTTACCAAATCCTATGGCTACACCTTC.

This clonotype was observed a few times. V and J are TRBV27 and TRBJ2-6; D possibly corresponds to TRBD2 (7 bases). V gave up 3 bases and J gave up 2 bases, with 11 bases separating them. The CDR3 is made up of 16 amino acids. In germline, CDR1 is MNHEY, CDR2 SMNVEV (reference sequence). CDR3 nucleotides: TGTGCCAGCAGTTTGAGGGGGAGGGCTGGGGCCAACGTCCTGACTTTC. Its protein is CASSLRGRAGANVLTF.